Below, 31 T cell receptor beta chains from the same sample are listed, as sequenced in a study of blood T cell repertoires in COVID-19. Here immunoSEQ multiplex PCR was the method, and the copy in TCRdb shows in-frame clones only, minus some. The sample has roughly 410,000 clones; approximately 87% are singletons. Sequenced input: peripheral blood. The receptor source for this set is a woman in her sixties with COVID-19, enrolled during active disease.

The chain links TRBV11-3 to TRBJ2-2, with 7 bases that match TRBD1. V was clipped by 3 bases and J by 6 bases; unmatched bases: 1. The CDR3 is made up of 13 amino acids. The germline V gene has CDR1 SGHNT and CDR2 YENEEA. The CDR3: CASSFDRAGELFF. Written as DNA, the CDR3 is TGTGCCAGCAGCTTCGACAGGGCCGGGGAGCTGTTTTTT.

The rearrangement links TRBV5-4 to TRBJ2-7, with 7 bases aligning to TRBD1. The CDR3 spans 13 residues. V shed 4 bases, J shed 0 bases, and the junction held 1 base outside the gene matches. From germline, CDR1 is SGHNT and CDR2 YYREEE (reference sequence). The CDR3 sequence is CASSAGGSYEQYF. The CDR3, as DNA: TGTGCCAGCAGCGCAGGGGGCTCCTACGAGCAGTACTTC.

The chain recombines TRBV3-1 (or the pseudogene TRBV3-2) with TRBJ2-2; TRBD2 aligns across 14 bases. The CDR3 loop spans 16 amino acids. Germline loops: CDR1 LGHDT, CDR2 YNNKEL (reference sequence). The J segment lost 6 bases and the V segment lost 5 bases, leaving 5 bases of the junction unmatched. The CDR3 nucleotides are TGTGCCAGCAGCTACCTGGGACTAGCGGGGGCCGGGGAGCTGTTTTTT. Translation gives CASSYLGLAGAGELFF.

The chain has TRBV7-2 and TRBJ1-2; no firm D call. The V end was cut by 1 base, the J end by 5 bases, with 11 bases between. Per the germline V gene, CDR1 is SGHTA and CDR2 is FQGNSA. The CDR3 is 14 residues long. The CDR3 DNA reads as TGTGCCAGCAGCTTAGGGGTGGGAGGATATGGCTACACCTTC. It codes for CASSLGVGGYGYTF.

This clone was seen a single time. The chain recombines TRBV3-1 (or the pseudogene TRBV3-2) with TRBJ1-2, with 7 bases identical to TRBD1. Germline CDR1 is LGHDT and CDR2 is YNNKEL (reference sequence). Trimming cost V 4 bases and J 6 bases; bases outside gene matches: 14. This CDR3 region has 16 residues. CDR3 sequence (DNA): TGTGCCAGCAGCCCCTCCGACAGGGTTCAGGTACATGGCTACACCTTC. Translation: CASSPSDRVQVHGYTF.

The CDR3 spells CASSLSSGQGGSPLHF. The CDR3 nucleotides are TGTGCCAGCAGCTTAAGTAGTGGGCAGGGGGGATCACCCCTCCACTTT. The chain combines TRBV7-3 with TRBJ1-6; 7 bases match TRBD1. This CDR3 is built from 16 residues. Germline lookup yields CDR1 SGHTA and CDR2 FQGTGA. V gave up 1 base and J gave up 10 bases; unmatched junction bases: 10.

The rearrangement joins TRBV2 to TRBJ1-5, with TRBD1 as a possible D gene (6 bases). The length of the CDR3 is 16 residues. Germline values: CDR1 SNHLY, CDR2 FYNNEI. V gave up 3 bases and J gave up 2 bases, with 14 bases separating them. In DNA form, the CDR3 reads TGTGCCAGCAGTGACTTCATCAGGGGAGGCAATCAGCCCCAGCATTTT. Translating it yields CASSDFIRGGNQPQHF.

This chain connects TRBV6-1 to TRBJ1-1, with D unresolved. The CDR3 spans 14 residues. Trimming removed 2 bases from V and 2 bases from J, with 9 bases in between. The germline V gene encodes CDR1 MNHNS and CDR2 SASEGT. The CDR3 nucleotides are TGTGCCAGCAGTGAAAGCAGGATAAACACTGAAGCTTTCTTT. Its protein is CASSESRINTEAFF.

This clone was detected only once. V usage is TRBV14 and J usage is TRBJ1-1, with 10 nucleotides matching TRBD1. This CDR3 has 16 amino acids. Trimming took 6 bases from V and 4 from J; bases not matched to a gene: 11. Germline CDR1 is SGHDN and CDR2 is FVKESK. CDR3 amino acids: CASSRMTGTGATEAFF. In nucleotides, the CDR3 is TGTGCCAGCAGTCGAATGACCGGGACAGGGGCCACTGAAGCTTTCTTT.

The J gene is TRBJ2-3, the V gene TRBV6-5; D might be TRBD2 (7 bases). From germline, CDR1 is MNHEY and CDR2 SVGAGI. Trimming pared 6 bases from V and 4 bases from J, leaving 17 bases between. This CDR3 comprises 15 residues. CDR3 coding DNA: TGTGCCAGCAGAATTTCGGGCGGGGGCTCAGATACGCAGTATTTT. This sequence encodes CASRISGGGSDTQYF.

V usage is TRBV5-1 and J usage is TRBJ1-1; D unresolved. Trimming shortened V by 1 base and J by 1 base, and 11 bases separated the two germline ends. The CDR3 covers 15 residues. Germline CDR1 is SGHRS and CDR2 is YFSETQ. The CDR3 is CASSLSGFKNTEAFF. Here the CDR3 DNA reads TGCGCCAGCAGCTTGTCCGGTTTTAAGAACACTGAAGCTTTCTTT.

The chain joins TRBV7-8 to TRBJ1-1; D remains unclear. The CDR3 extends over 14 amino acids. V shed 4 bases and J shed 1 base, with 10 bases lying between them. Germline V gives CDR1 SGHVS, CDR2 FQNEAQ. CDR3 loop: CASSSTIGNTEAFF. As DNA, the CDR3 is TGTGCCAGCAGCTCCACGATCGGGAACACTGAAGCTTTCTTT.

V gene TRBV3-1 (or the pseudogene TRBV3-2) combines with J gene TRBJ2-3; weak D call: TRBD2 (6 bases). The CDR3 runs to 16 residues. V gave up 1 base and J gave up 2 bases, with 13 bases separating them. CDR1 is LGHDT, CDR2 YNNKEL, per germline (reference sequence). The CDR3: CASSQVMAGFTDTQYF. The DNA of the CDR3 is TGTGCCAGCAGCCAAGTTATGGCGGGGTTCACAGATACGCAGTATTTT.

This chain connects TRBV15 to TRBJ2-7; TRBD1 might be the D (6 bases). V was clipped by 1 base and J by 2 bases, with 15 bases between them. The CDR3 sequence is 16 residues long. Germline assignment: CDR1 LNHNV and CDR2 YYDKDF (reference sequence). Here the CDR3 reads CATSRGLGKGAYEQYF. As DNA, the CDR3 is TGTGCCACCAGCAGAGGGTTGGGGAAGGGGGCCTACGAGCAGTACTTC.

This CDR3 is CASSSPRGGDEETQYF. For the CDR3, the DNA is TGTGCCAGCAGCTCCCCCCGCGGGGGAGATGAAGAGACCCAGTACTTC. The J gene is TRBJ2-5, the V gene TRBV5-4; the match to TRBD2 covers 7 bases. V lost 3 bases to trimming and J lost 3 bases; unmatched junction nucleotides: 11. The CDR3 has 16 amino acids. The germline V gene encodes CDR1 SGHNT and CDR2 YYREEE (reference sequence).

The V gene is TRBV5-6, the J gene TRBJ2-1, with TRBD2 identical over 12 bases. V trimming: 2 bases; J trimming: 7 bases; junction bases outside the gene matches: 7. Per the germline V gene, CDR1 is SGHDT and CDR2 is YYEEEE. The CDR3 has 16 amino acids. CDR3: CASSFLTSGGKNEQFF. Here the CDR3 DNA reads TGTGCCAGCAGCTTCTTGACTAGCGGGGGTAAGAATGAGCAGTTCTTC.

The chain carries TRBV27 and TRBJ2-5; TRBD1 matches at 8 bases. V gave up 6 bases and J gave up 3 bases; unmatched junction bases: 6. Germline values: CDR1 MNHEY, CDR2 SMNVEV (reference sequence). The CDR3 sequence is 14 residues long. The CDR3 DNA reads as TGTGCCAGCAGGAGACAGGGGCTCAAAGAGACCCAGTACTTC. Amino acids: CASRRQGLKETQYF.

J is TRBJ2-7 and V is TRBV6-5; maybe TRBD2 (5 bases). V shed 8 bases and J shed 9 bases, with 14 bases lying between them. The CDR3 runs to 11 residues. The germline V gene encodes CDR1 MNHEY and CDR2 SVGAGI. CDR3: CASRGQDGQYF. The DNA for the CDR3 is TGTGCCAGCCGAGGGCAAGACGGGCAGTACTTC.

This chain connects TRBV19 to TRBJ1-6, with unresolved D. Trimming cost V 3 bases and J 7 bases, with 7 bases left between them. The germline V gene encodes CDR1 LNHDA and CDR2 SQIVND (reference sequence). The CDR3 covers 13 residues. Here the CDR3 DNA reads TGTGCCAGTAGTATCCAGGAAAATTCACCCCTCCACTTT. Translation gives CASSIQENSPLHF.

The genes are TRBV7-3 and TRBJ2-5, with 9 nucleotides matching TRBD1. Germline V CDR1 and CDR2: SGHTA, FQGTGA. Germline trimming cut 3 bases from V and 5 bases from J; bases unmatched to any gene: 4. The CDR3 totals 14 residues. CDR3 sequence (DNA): TGTGCCAGCAGCTTTGGTGGACAGGGGGAGACCCAGTACTTC. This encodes CASSFGGQGETQYF.

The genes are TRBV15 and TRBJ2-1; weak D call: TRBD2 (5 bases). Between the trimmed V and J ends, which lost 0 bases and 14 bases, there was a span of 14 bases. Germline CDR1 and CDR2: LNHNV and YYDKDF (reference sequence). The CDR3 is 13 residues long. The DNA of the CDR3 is TGTGCCACCAGCAGAGATAGGGTAGTGGAGGAGTTCTTC. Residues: CATSRDRVVEEFF.

CDR3 sequence: CASSGETLQGAIVTGELFF. In nucleotides, the CDR3 is TGCGCCAGCAGCGGGGAAACTCTTCAGGGGGCTATCGTCACCGGGGAGCTGTTTTTT. The chain combines TRBV5-1 with TRBJ2-2; TRBD1 aligns across 8 bases. The CDR3 contains 19 residues. Unmatched junction bases numbered 18, after V lost 4 bases and J lost 4 bases. The germline gives CDR1 SGHRS, CDR2 YFSETQ. Full variable domain (missing parts from reference TRBV5-1 and TRBJ2-2): KAGVTQTPRYLIKTRGQQVTLSCSPISGHRSVSWYQQTPGQGLQFLFEYFSETQRNKGNFPGRFSGRQFSNSRSEMNVSTLELGDSALYLCASSGETLQGAIVTGELFFGEGSRLTVL.

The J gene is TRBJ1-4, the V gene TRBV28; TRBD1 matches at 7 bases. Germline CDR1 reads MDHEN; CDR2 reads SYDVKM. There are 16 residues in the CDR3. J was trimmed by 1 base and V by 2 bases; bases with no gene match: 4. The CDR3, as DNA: TGTGCCAGCAGTTTAACAGGGGTGGGAACTAATGAAAAACTGTTTTTT. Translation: CASSLTGVGTNEKLFF.

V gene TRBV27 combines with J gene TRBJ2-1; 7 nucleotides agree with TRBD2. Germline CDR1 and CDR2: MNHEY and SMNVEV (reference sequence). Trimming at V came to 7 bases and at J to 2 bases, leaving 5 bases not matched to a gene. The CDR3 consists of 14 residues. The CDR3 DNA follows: TGTGCCAGCAAAGGACTAGAGGCCTACAATGAGCAGTTCTTC. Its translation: CASKGLEAYNEQFF.

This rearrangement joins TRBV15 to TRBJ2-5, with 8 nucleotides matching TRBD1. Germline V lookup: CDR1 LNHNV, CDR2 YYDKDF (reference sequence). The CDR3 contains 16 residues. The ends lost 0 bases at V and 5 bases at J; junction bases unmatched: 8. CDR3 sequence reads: CATSRDRQGARETQYF. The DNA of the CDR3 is TGTGCCACCAGCAGAGATCGGCAGGGGGCTCGGGAGACCCAGTACTTC.

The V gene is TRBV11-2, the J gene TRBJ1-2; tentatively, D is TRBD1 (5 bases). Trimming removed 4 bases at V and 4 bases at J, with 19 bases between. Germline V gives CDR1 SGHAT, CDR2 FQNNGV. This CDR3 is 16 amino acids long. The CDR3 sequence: CASSSTLQGLSYGYTF. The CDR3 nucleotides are TGTGCCAGCAGCTCCACACTCCAGGGTTTGAGCTATGGCTACACCTTC.

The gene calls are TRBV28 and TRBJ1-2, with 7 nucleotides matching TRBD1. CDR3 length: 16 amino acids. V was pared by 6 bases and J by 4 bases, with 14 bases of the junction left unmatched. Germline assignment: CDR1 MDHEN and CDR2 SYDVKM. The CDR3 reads CASSRVGKGGFYGYTF. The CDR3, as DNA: TGTGCCAGCAGCCGCGTCGGTAAAGGGGGCTTCTATGGCTACACCTTC.

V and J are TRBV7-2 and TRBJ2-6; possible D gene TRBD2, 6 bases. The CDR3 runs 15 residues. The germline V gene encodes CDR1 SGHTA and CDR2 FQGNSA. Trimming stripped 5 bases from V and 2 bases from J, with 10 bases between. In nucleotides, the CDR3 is TGTGCCAGCAGCCAAACTAGCACTGGGGCCAACGTCCTGACTTTC. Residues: CASSQTSTGANVLTF.

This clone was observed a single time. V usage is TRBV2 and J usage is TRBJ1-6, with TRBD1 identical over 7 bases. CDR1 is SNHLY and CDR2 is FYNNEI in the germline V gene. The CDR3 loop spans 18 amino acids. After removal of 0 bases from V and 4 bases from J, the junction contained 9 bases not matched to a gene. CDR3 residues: CASSEANSPGQYNSPLHF. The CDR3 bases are TGTGCCAGCAGTGAAGCAAATAGTCCGGGACAGTATAATTCACCCCTCCACTTT.

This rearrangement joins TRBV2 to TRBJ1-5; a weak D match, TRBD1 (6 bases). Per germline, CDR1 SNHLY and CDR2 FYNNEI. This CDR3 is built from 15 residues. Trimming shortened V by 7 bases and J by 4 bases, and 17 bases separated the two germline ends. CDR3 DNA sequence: TGTGCCAGCAAGAGGGAGGGACAACTTAATCAGCCCCAGCATTTT. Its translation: CASKREGQLNQPQHF.

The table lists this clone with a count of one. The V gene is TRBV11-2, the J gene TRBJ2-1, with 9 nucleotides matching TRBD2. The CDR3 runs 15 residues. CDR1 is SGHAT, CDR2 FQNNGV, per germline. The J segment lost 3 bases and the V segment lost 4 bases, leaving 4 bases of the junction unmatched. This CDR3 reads CASSSRLAVYNEQFF. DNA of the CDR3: TGTGCCAGCAGCTCTAGACTAGCGGTCTACAATGAGCAGTTCTTC.